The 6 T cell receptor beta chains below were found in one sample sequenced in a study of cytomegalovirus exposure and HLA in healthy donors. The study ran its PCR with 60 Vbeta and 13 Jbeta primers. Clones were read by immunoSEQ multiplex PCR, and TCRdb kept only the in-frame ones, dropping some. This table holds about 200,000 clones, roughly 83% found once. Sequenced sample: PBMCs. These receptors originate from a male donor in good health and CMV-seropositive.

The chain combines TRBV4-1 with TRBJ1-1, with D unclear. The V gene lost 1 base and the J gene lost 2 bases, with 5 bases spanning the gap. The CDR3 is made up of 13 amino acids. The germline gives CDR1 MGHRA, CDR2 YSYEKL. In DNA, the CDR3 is TGCGCCAGCAGCCAAGGAGTAAACACTGAAGCTTTCTTT. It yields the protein CASSQGVNTEAFF.

This CDR3 is CASSYRRSGGNDTQYF. CDR3 DNA: TGTGCCAGCAGTTACCGCCGATCAGGGGGGAACGATACGCAGTATTTT. The chain couples TRBV6-6 to TRBJ2-3; D might be TRBD1 (7 bases). Germline V gives CDR1 MNHNY, CDR2 SVGAGI (reference sequence). Deletions cut 2 bases from V and 6 bases from J, with 18 bases between. The CDR3 sequence is 16 residues long.

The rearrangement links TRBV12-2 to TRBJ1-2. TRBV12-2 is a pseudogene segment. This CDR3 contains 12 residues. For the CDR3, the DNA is TGTGCAAGTCGCTGTAGTCCCTATGGCTACACCTTC. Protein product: CASRCSPYGYTF.

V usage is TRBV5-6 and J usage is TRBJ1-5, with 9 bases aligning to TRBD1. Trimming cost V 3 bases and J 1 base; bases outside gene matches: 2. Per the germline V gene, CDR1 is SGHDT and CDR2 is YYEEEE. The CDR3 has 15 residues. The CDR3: CASSYGTGSNQPQHF. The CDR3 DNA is TGTGCCAGCAGCTATGGGACAGGGAGCAATCAGCCCCAGCATTTT.

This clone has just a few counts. This CDR3 is CASTAGQSHRELFF. CDR3 nucleotide sequence: TGTGCCAGCACCGCGGGACAGTCTCACCGGGAGCTGTTTTTT. V is TRBV9 and J is TRBJ2-2; a possible D gene is TRBD1 (7 bases). CDR3 length equals 14 residues. Germline lookup yields CDR1 SGDLS and CDR2 YYNGEE. V lost 6 bases to trimming and J lost 9 bases, with 18 bases between them.

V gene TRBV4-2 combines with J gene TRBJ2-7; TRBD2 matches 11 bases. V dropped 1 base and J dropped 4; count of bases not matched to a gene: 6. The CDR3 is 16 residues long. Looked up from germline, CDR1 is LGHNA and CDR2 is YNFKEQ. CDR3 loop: CASSQAATSGTYEQYF. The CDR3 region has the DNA TGTGCCAGCAGCCAAGCCGCGACTAGCGGGACTTACGAGCAGTACTTC.